This passage covers 7 T cell receptor beta chains from one sample sequenced in a study of T cell clones after liver transplantation. Only in-frame clones appear in the TCRdb table, and some are missing; sequencing was by immunoSEQ multiplex PCR. In the table there are 9,800 or so clones, approximately 68% of which are singletons. The source material was CD8+ T cells from blood, sampled at the roughly 15-month timepoint. Every receptor here comes from a human patient who received a liver transplant. Certain T cells may be donor cells from the graft.

The chain couples TRBV19 to TRBJ1-2; 7 bases match TRBD1. V lost 8 bases, J lost 2 bases, and 2 bases stayed unmatched. Per the germline V gene, CDR1 is LNHDA and CDR2 is SQIVND (reference sequence). CDR3 length equals 12 residues. CDR3 loop: CASRTGNYGYTF. The CDR3 coding sequence is TGTGCCAGTCGGACAGGAAACTATGGCTACACCTTC.

The chain uses TRBV5-4 and TRBJ2-2, with D tentatively TRBD1 (5 bases). Germline CDR1 reads SGHNT; CDR2 reads YYREEE (reference sequence). Trimming pared 0 bases from V and 7 bases from J, leaving 10 bases between. This CDR3 is 14 amino acids long. CDR3: CASSLGRVGGELFF. CDR3 in DNA: TGTGCCAGCAGCTTGGGCAGGGTCGGCGGGGAGCTGTTTTTT.

This clone was seen more than once but under ten times. V and J are TRBV28 and TRBJ2-7; D is unresolved. Germline lookup yields CDR1 MDHEN and CDR2 SYDVKM. Trimming left V 5 bases short and J 4 bases short, with 15 bases between. The CDR3 covers 14 residues. In nucleotides, the CDR3 is TGTGCCAGCAGTACTACCCCTGACGGGTACGAGCAGTACTTC. Its translation: CASSTTPDGYEQYF.

By sample share, this clone is large. The rearrangement uses TRBV19 and TRBJ1-4; D unresolved. V was pared by 3 bases and J by 5 bases, with 7 bases between. The V gene's germline CDR1 is LNHDA and CDR2 SQIVND (reference sequence). The CDR3 is 13 residues long. The CDR3 loop reads CASSMTVNEKLFF. CDR3 DNA: TGTGCCAGTAGTATGACTGTAAATGAAAAACTGTTTTTT.

The chain has TRBV7-2 and TRBJ1-1, with D maybe TRBD1 (5 bases). This CDR3 contains 15 residues. V dropped 5 bases and J dropped 3 bases, with 16 bases sitting between them. Germline CDR1 is SGHTA and CDR2 is FQGNSA. CDR3: CASSGWDAGDTEAFF. DNA for the CDR3: TGTGCCAGCAGCGGTTGGGACGCTGGGGACACTGAAGCTTTCTTT.

The sample holds a few counts of this clone. J is TRBJ2-5 and V is TRBV5-1; D possibly corresponds to TRBD2 (6 bases). V was shortened by 2 bases and J by 5 bases, with 13 bases between the two germline ends. This CDR3 is 14 amino acids long. Germline V gene sequence: CDR1 SGHRS, CDR2 YFSETQ. DNA of the CDR3: TGCGCCAGCAGCTTAGAGGAGGGCTGGGAGACCCAGTACTTC. This gives the protein CASSLEEGWETQYF.

This clone was counted only a few times. V is TRBV7-9 and J is TRBJ2-7; TRBD1 is a possible D gene (6 bases). The CDR3 extends over 16 amino acids. V was shortened by 7 bases and J by 4 bases, with 23 bases between the two germline ends. Germline V CDR1 and CDR2: SEHNR, FQNEAQ (reference sequence). The CDR3 coding sequence is TGTGCCAGCACCAAGGGAACCGGGACAAGCAGATACGAGCAGTACTTC. Amino acids: CASTKGTGTSRYEQYF. The variable domain in full, completed from reference TRBV7-9 and TRBJ2-7, reads DTGVSQNPRHKITKRGQNVTFRCDPISEHNRLYWYRQTLGQGPEFLTYFQNEAQLEKSRLLSDRFSAERPKGSFSTLEIQRTEQGDSAMYLCASTKGTGTSRYEQYFGPGTRLTVT.